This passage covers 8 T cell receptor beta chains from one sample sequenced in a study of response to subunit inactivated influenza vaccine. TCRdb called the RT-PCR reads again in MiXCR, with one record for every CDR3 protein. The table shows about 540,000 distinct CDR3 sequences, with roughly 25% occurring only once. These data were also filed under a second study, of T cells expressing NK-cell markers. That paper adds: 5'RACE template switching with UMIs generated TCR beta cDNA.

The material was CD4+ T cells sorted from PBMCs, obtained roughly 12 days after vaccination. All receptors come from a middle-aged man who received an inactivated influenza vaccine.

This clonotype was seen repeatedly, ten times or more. The CDR3 protein is CASSPYRSPGRVTGELFF. DNA of the CDR3: TGTGCCAGCAGCCCCTATCGATCTCCCGGCCGCGTCACCGGGGAGCTGTTTTTT. The rearrangement uses TRBV6-5 and TRBJ2-2, with D hard to call. This CDR3 has 18 residues. Germline loops: CDR1 MNHEY, CDR2 SVGAGI. V dropped 6 bases and J dropped 4 bases, with 24 bases sitting between them.

The CDR3 region is CASSYPPGQGAGGELFF. As DNA, the CDR3 is TGCGCCAGCAGCTACCCACCGGGACAGGGGGCTGGCGGGGAGCTGTTTTTT. The V and J genes are TRBV5-1 and TRBJ2-2, with 12 positions matching TRBD1. Germline V gene sequence: CDR1 SGHRS, CDR2 YFSETQ. The CDR3 loop spans 17 amino acids. V lost 3 bases and J lost 7; bases outside the gene matches: 10.

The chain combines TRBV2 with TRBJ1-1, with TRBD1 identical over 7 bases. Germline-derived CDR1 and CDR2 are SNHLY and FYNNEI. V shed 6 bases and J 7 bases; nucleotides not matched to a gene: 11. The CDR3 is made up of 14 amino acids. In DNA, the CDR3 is TGTGCCAGCAGGGTAGACAGGGCTTTGGGTGAAGCTTTCTTT. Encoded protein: CASRVDRALGEAFF.

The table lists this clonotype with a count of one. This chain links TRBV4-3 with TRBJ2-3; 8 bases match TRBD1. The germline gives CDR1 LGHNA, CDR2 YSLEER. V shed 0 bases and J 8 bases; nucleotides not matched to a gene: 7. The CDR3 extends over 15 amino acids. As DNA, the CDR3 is TGCGCCAGCAGCCAAGAGTGGACAGGGTCGGTTACGCAGTATTTT. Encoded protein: CASSQEWTGSVTQYF.

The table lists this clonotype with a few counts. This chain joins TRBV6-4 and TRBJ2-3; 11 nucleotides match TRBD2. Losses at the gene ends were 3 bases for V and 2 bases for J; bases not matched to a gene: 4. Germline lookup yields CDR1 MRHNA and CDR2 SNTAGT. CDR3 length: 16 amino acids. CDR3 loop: CASSETSGGYTDTQYF. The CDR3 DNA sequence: TGTGCCAGCAGTGAAACTAGCGGGGGATACACAGATACGCAGTATTTT.

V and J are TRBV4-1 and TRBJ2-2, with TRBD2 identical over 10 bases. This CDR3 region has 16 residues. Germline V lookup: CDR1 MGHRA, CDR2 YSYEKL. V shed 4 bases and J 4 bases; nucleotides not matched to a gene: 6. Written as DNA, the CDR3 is TGCGCCAGCAGCCTCGGACTAGCGGCGACCACCGGGGAGCTGTTTTTT. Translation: CASSLGLAATTGELFF.

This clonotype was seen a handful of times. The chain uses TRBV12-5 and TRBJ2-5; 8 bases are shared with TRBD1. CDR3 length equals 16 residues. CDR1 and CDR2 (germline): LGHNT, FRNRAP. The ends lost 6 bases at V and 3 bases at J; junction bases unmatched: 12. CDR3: CASGHGTGRPKETQYF. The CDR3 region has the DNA TGTGCTAGTGGCCACGGGACAGGCAGACCCAAAGAGACCCAGTACTTC.

The CDR3: CASSQGGRTYEQYF. The CDR3 DNA follows: TGTGCCAGCAGCCAAGGTGGTCGAACCTACGAGCAGTACTTC. The genes are TRBV3-1 and TRBJ2-7; no clear D gene. Trimming stripped 1 base from V and 2 bases from J, with 9 bases between. This CDR3 contains 14 residues. Germline V lookup: CDR1 LGHDT, CDR2 YNNKEL (reference sequence).